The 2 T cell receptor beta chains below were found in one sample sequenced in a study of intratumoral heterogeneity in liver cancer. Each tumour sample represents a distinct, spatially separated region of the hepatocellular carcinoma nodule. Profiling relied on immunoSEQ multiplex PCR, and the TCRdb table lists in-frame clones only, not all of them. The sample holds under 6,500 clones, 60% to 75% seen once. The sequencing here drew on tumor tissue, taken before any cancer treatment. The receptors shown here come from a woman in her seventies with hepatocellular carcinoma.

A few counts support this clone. CDR3 sequence (DNA): TGTGCCAGCAGCAAAGGGACTATAGAGAAAGAGCAGTTCTTC. This gives the protein CASSKGTIEKEQFF. The V call is TRBV5-4, the J call TRBJ2-1, with 7 bases identical to TRBD2. CDR1 SGHNT and CDR2 YYREEE come from the germline V gene (reference sequence). This CDR3 contains 14 residues. V was pared by 4 bases and J by 10 bases, with 11 bases of the junction left unmatched.

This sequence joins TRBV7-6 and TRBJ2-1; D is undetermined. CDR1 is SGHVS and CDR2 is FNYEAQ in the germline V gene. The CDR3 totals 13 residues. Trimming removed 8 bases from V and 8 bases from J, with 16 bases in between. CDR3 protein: CASSPRVSDEQFF. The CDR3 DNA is TGTGCCAGCTCACCTAGGGTTTCCGATGAGCAGTTCTTC.